Listed below are T cell receptor beta chains from one sample, sequenced in a study of long-term antiretroviral therapy in people with HIV. Only in-frame clones appear in the TCRdb table, and some are missing; sequencing was by immunoSEQ multiplex PCR. The sample holds around 20,000 clones; around three quarters are singletons and the top ten take roughly a tenth. Source: unsorted PBMCs, taken 0.5 years before starting antiretroviral therapy. Receptors originate from a man younger than 35 with HIV. The CDR3 runs from the conserved cysteine through the conserved F or W. D genes are given only for firm matches. The size of a clone is reported for some rows only, either as once, few or many, or as a class for expanded clones.

V	size	D	J	DNA	CDR3
TRBV7-2	NA	NA	TRBJ1-1	TGTGCCAGCAGCTTAGCGGACACGGGGGTGGTGAACACTGAAGCTTTCTTT	CASSLADTGVVNTEAFF
TRBV19	NA	NA	TRBJ2-5	TGTGCCAGTAGTTTAGATCAAGAGACCCAGTACTTC	CASSLDQETQYF
TRBV2	once	NA	TRBJ1-1	TGTGCCAGCAGTGATGGCAGGAACACTGAAGCTTTCTTT	CASSDGRNTEAFF
TRBV11-3	few	NA	TRBJ1-2	TGTGCCAGCCGCAGGACTAACTATGGCTACACCTTC	CASRRTNYGYTF
TRBV28	NA	TRBD2	TRBJ2-7	TGTGCCAGCAGCATCACTAGCGGGAGCTCCTACGAGCAGTACTTC	CASSITSGSSYEQYF
TRBV7-9	NA	NA	TRBJ2-3	TGTGCCAGCAGCTCTGGGGGGGCAGGGTTCCCCCCAGATACGCAGTATTTT	CASSSGGAGFPPDTQYF
TRBV7-9	NA	TRBD1	TRBJ2-2	TGTGCCAGCAGCCCACACAACGACAGGGGGAACACCGGGGAGCTGTTTTTT	CASSPHNDRGNTGELFF
TRBV7-9	NA	NA	TRBJ1-4	TGTGCCAGCAGCTTAGAGCCTGGGAAGAGGTACGGAAAACTGTTTTTT	CASSLEPGKRYGKLFF
TRBV5-5	NA	NA	TRBJ1-1	TGTGCCAGCAGCCTGTCATGGGTATCTGAAGCTTTCTTT	CASSLSWVSEAFF
TRBV7-9	NA	NA	TRBJ1-2	TGTGCCAGCAGCTCCGTAGGCTACACCTTC	CASSSVGYTF
TRBV14	NA	NA	TRBJ2-2	TGTGCCAGCAGCCAAGATCTACTGCGGGATAGGACCGGGGAGCTGTTTTTT	CASSQDLLRDRTGELFF
TRBV28	once	TRBD1	TRBJ2-7	TGTGCCAGCAACGATAGGACAGGACTGACCTACGAGCAGTACTTC	CASNDRTGLTYEQYF
TRBV4-1	NA	NA	TRBJ1-3	TGCGCCAGCAGCCAAGTCGGGAACTCTGGAAACACCATATATTTT	CASSQVGNSGNTIYF
TRBV5-1	NA	NA	TRBJ2-1	TGCGCCAGCAGCTTGAACTACGAGCAGTTCTTC	CASSLNYEQFF
TRBV5-1	once	NA	TRBJ1-1	TGCGCCAGCACCCTGGACTGGGATGGCGACACTGAAGCTTTCTTT	CASTLDWDGDTEAFF
TRBV7-9	NA	NA	TRBJ1-2	TGTGCCAGCAGCTTAGCTCGATCAGACGTCCTGCAGAACTATGGCTACACCTTC	CASSLARSDVLQNYGYTF
TRBV28	NA	TRBD2	TRBJ2-7	TGTGCCAGCAGTACCGGGACTAACGAGCAGTACTTC	CASSTGTNEQYF
TRBV27	NA	TRBD1	TRBJ2-7	TGTGCCAGCAGTGCAGGACAGGGGTTCACCTACGAGCAGTACTTC	CASSAGQGFTYEQYF
TRBV27	few	TRBD1	TRBJ2-7	TGTGCCAGCAGTACAGGGGCCGACTACAACACCCTTTACTACGAGCAGTACTTC	CASSTGADYNTLYYEQYF
TRBV9	NA	NA	TRBJ2-2	TGTGCCAGCAGCTCCCCAAGGGAGGTGATGAACACCGGGGAGCTGTTTTTT	CASSSPREVMNTGELFF
TRBV9	once	NA	TRBJ2-7	TGTGCCAGCAGCGTAGCCGGTTCCTACGAGCAGTACTTC	CASSVAGSYEQYF
TRBV19	NA	NA	TRBJ1-6	TGTGCCAGTAGTATAGTCCTTTTCCGGGATAATAATTCACCCCTCCACTTT	CASSIVLFRDNNSPLHF
TRBV27	NA	NA	TRBJ2-3	TGTGCCAGCAGTTTTGAGGGCAACACAGATACGCAGTATTTT	CASSFEGNTDTQYF
TRBV27	NA	NA	TRBJ2-7	TGTGCCAGCAGCCTGGGGGCAGGGTGGCGGTACGAGCAGTACTTC	CASSLGAGWRYEQYF
TRBV14	NA	NA	TRBJ1-1	TGTGCCAGCAGCCAAGTCGGGTCTGAAGCTTTCTTT	CASSQVGSEAFF
TRBV5-1	NA	TRBD1	TRBJ1-1	TGCGCCAGCAGCTTGGGACAGGGGGCTAGGACTGAAGCTTTCTTT	CASSLGQGARTEAFF
TRBV11-2	NA	NA	TRBJ2-1	TGTGCCAGCAGAACCGGTTCGTCCTCCTACAATGAGCAGTTCTTC	CASRTGSSSYNEQFF
TRBV7-6	once	TRBD1	TRBJ2-7	TGTGCCAGCAGCGGTGGACAGGGGGCCTACGAGCAGTACTTC	CASSGGQGAYEQYF
TRBV11-2	NA	TRBD1	TRBJ2-7	TGTGCCAGCAGCTCATGGACAGGGGCTACGAAGCAGTACTTC	CASSSWTGATKQYF
TRBV6-1	NA	TRBD2	TRBJ2-5	TGTGCCAGCAGTGAAGCCCTAGCGGGAAACCAAGAGACCCAGTACTTC	CASSEALAGNQETQYF
TRBV28	NA	NA	TRBJ1-5	TGTGCCAGCAGGGTGACAATGGACTATAGCAATCAGCCCCAGCATTTT	CASRVTMDYSNQPQHF
TRBV6-1	NA	NA	TRBJ1-4	TGTGCCAGCAGTGAAATCGATGATAAAGGGGACCGCTCTTCTTTCTTAAATGAAAAACTGTTTTTT	CASSEIDDKGDRSSFLNEKLFF
TRBV28	NA	NA	TRBJ1-5	TGTGCCAGCAGTTTTTGGGACAATCAGCCCCAGCATTTT	CASSFWDNQPQHF
TRBV5-1	NA	TRBD1	TRBJ2-7	TGCGCCAGCAGCTCCCCCGGGACAGCCTACGAGCAGTACTTC	CASSSPGTAYEQYF
TRBV29-1	NA	TRBD1	TRBJ1-2	TGCAGCGTTGAACTGCGGGACAGGGGGCAGTTCAACTATGGCTACACCTTC	CSVELRDRGQFNYGYTF
TRBV19	NA	NA	TRBJ2-2	TGTGCCAGCGGATGGTCCGGGGAGCTGTTTTTT	CASGWSGELFF
TRBV15	NA	NA	TRBJ2-4	TGTGCCACCAGCAGCCGTAGGGGGATCAACTATAGAGGGCTGCACATTCAGTACTTC	CATSSRRGINYRGLHIQYF
TRBV14	NA	TRBD2	TRBJ2-1	TGTGCCAGCAAAACCGGGACTAGCCCTATAAATGAGCAGTTCTTC	CASKTGTSPINEQFF
TRBV6-5	NA	NA	TRBJ1-3	TGTGCCAGCAGTCCTACAGGGTTAACTGGAAACACCATATATTTT	CASSPTGLTGNTIYF
TRBV27	NA	NA	TRBJ2-1	TGTGCCAGCAGTTTTGGGAATGAGCAGTTCTTC	CASSFGNEQFF
TRBV6-1	few	NA	TRBJ2-1	TGTGCCAGCAGTGAAAGGGGGTTCGACTCCTACAATGAGCAGTTCTTC	CASSERGFDSYNEQFF
TRBV6-1	few	NA	TRBJ2-7	TGTGCCAGCAGTGACGGGGCAGGGAGCTCCTACGAGCAGTACTTC	CASSDGAGSSYEQYF
TRBV29-1	NA	NA	TRBJ2-1	TGCAGCGTCGATGGAGCAAATAGAATGGAGGAGCAGTTCTTC	CSVDGANRMEEQFF
TRBV7-3	few	NA	TRBJ2-2	TGTGCCAGCAGCTTAAGCGCCGGGGAGCTGTTTTTT	CASSLSAGELFF
TRBV11-2	NA	TRBD1	TRBJ1-4	TGTGCCAGCAGCACACCTCAGGGGGCGGTTCGCGAAAAACTGTTTTTT	CASSTPQGAVREKLFF